The clone carrying this T cell receptor (beta chain) was recorded a few times. As yet, its antigen is unknown. The CDR3 consists of 18 residues. CDR1 is SGHVS and CDR2 is FQNEAQ in the germline V gene. V was pared by 1 base and J by 0 bases, with 16 bases between. Treg sorting used a CD4+CD25+CD127-/low gate. General study findings and limits: The larger-cohort validation was restricted to a single TCR beta V-J rearrangement rather than whole repertoires.

Constant-region reverse primers amplified full-length variable regions, followed by semi-nested Nested Universal Primer A PCR. TCRdb reanalysed the 5' RACE reads using MiXCR and keeps one entry per CDR3 protein. The sample includes around 6,800 distinct CDR3 sequences, about three quarters seen only once; the top ten take roughly 4.5%. The TCR originated in a female donor with breast cancer. The chain combines TRBV7-8 with TRBJ1-5; a weak D match, TRBD1 (5 bases). The sequencing sample was made of tumor-infiltrating Tregs sorted from the breast tumor. The CDR3 sequence is CASSLEVVGAGSNQPQHF. CDR3 nucleotides: TGTGCCAGCAGCTTAGAGGTCGTCGGGGCTGGTAGCAATCAGCCCCAGCATTTT.